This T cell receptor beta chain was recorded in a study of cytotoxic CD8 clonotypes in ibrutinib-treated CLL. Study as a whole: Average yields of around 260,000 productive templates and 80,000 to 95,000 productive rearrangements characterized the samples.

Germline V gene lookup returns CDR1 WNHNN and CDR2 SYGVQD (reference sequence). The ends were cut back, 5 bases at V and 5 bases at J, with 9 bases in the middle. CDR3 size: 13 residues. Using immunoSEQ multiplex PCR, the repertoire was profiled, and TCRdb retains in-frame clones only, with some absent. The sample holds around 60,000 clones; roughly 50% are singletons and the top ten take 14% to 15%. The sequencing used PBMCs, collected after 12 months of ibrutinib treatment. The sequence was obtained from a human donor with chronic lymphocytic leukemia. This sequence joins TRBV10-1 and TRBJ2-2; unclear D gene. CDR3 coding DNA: TGCGCCAGCAGTCGCAGTACAACCGGGGAGCTGTTTTTT. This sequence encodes CASSRSTTGELFF.